The next 17 T cell receptor beta chains were all read from a single sample in a study of blood T cells in healthy people across ages. A second PCR of about 7 to 12 cycles used a sample-barcoded 5' primer and a J-beta primer mix. MiXCR was run by TCRdb on the 5' RACE reads, yielding one entry per CDR3 protein. The sample has about 670,000 distinct CDR3 sequences; over 40% are singletons. Material: blood. The receptor source for this set is a man older than 75 in good health.

The chain recombines TRBV6-1 with TRBJ2-3; D perhaps matches TRBD2 (5 bases). The V gene's germline CDR1 is MNHNS and CDR2 SASEGT. V lost 2 bases and J 5 bases, leaving 8 bases between the germline ends. There are 13 residues in the CDR3. The CDR3 bases are TGTGCCAGCAGTGAACCAGGAGGAGATACGCAGTATTTT. Amino acid sequence: CASSEPGGDTQYF.

This clonotype occurred a few times. This chain joins TRBV24-1 and TRBJ2-5, with D possibly matching TRBD2 (6 bases). This CDR3 has 14 residues. The germline V gene has CDR1 KGHDR and CDR2 SFDVKD. V lost 4 bases, J lost 7 bases, and 15 bases lay in between. CDR3 residues: CATSESSTSSTQYF. The CDR3 DNA is TGTGCCACCAGTGAGTCGTCGACTAGTTCGACCCAGTACTTC.

This clonotype was recorded at least ten times. The chain recombines TRBV12-5 with TRBJ2-5; weak D call: TRBD2 (5 bases). The assigned J gene may be wrong: the sequence end matches TRBJ2-7 better. Germline V gene lookup returns CDR1 LGHNT and CDR2 FRNRAP. The CDR3 has 11 amino acids. The CDR3 nucleotides are TGTGCTAGTGGCCACGCGGGCGAGCAGTACTTC. Translating it yields CASGHAGEQYF.

V gene TRBV20-1 combines with J gene TRBJ1-5; tentative D call: TRBD1 (6 bases). CDR3 length equals 14 residues. Looked up from germline, CDR1 is DFQATT and CDR2 is SNEGSKA (reference sequence). V lost 5 bases, J lost 1 base, and 12 bases lay in between. CDR3: CSAESQGSNQPQHF. For the CDR3, the DNA is TGCAGTGCTGAATCACAGGGAAGCAATCAGCCCCAGCATTTT.

This clonotype was picked up one time. V gene TRBV20-1 combines with J gene TRBJ1-1; the D is unclear. The CDR3 extends over 14 amino acids. The V and J ends lost 6 bases and 5 bases respectively, with 19 bases between them. From germline, CDR1 is DFQATT and CDR2 SNEGSKA (reference sequence). The CDR3 here is CSANSGITGTEAFF. For the CDR3, the DNA is TGCAGTGCAAATTCCGGGATTACCGGAACTGAAGCTTTCTTT.

This clonotype was counted only a few times. V gene TRBV20-1 combines with J gene TRBJ2-5; D unresolved. V was pared by 2 bases and J by 5 bases, with 9 bases between. The CDR3 has 12 amino acids. Germline assignment: CDR1 DFQATT and CDR2 SNEGSKA (reference sequence). The CDR3 nucleotides read TGCAGTGCTAGACTAAACTTCGAGACCCAGTACTTC. This gives the protein CSARLNFETQYF.

Here the CDR3 reads CASSKALGGAEGLSTDTQYF. Here the CDR3 DNA reads TGTGCCAGCAGCAAAGCGCTGGGCGGCGCAGAAGGTCTTAGCACAGATACGCAGTATTTT. V usage is TRBV21-1 and J usage is TRBJ2-3; whether TRBD1, the table's D call, matches the DNA was not checked. TRBV21-1 is marked as a pseudogene. The CDR3 has 20 amino acids.

This sequence joins TRBV24-1 and TRBJ2-3; no firm D call. The CDR3 contains 13 residues. Germline assignment: CDR1 KGHDR and CDR2 SFDVKD. V dropped 2 bases and J dropped 4 bases, with 6 bases sitting between them. The CDR3 sequence: CATSDSQPDTQYF. The CDR3 coding sequence is TGTGCCACCAGTGATTCGCAGCCAGATACGCAGTATTTT.

This clonotype was picked up one time. V is TRBV6-1 and J is TRBJ2-4; 8 bases are a match to TRBD2. The J call could be wrong; TRBJ2-7 is a better fit for the DNA end. Germline V lookup: CDR1 MNHNS, CDR2 SASEGT. There are 15 residues in the CDR3. CDR3 sequence reads: CASKMETSGRYEQYF. The CDR3 nucleotides are TGTGCCAGCAAGATGGAGACGAGCGGGAGATACGAGCAGTACTTC.

The CDR3 protein is CASSQDQAVTGVYNYGYTF. CDR3 bases: TGTGCCAGCAGCCAAGATCAGGCTGTGACAGGAGTTTATAACTATGGCTACACCTTC. The rearrangement links TRBV14 to TRBJ1-2; a weak D match, TRBD1 (6 bases). Trimming took 0 bases from V and 1 from J, leaving 21 bases between them. The CDR3 runs to 19 residues. CDR1 SGHDN and CDR2 FVKESK come from the germline V gene.

J is TRBJ2-5 and V is TRBV11-2, with D maybe TRBD2 (6 bases). The CDR3 extends over 15 amino acids. Looked up from germline, CDR1 is SGHAT and CDR2 is FQNNGV. Trimming pared 4 bases from V and 2 bases from J, leaving 14 bases between. CDR3 sequence (DNA): TGTGCCAGCAGCTCGGAGGGACGGCTACAAGAGACCCAGTACTTC. Translation gives CASSSEGRLQETQYF.

This clonotype was seen more than once but under ten times. The chain has TRBV5-1 and TRBJ2-5; 7 nucleotides align to TRBD1. The CDR3 runs to 13 residues. The J segment lost 5 bases and the V segment lost 7 bases, leaving 8 bases of the junction unmatched. The V gene's germline CDR1 is SGHRS and CDR2 YFSETQ. CDR3 sequence reads: CASRQGLMETQYF. DNA of the CDR3: TGCGCCAGCCGACAGGGCTTGATGGAGACCCAGTACTTC.

The chain links TRBV20-1 to TRBJ2-3; no definite D call. Trimming cost V 8 bases and J 4 bases, with 19 bases left between them. CDR3 size: 14 residues. The germline V gene has CDR1 DFQATT and CDR2 SNEGSKA (reference sequence). CDR3 amino acids: CSSTRTGFPDTQYF. The CDR3 DNA reads TGCAGTTCGACCAGGACGGGTTTTCCAGATACGCAGTATTTT.

This clonotype was found a few times. The genes are TRBV12-3 or TRBV12-4 and TRBJ2-3; 7 positions match TRBD1. V lost 5 bases and J lost 2; bases outside the gene matches: 7. The CDR3 is 15 amino acids. The CDR3 coding sequence is TGTGCCAGCAGTGGCCGACAGGGTAACACAGATACGCAGTATTTT. Translation: CASSGRQGNTDTQYF.

The J gene is TRBJ1-1, the V gene TRBV7-2; no reliable D call. Trimming shortened V by 8 bases and J by 4 bases, and 14 bases separated the two germline ends. Germline V CDR1 and CDR2: SGHTA, FQGNSA. This CDR3 comprises 13 residues. CDR3 bases: TGTGCCAGCGGCTCCCAGACCCCCACTGAAGCTTTCTTT. It translates to CASGSQTPTEAFF.

The chain combines TRBV20-1 with TRBJ2-4; D remains unclear. The J call may be in error: the DNA end matches TRBJ2-7 better. CDR1 and CDR2 (germline): DFQATT, SNEGSKA (reference sequence). This CDR3 spans 13 amino acids. CDR3 region: CSAREHRSGEQYF. The CDR3 DNA reads TGCAGTGCTAGGGAACACCGCTCGGGCGAGCAGTACTTC.

CDR3 bases: TGCGCCAGCAGCCAAGATAAAGGGAGTCAGCCCCAGCATTTT. Residues: CASSQDKGSQPQHF. The chain combines TRBV4-3 with TRBJ1-5; D remains unclear. CDR3 length: 14 residues. V gave up 0 bases and J gave up 6 bases, with 9 bases separating them. Per germline, CDR1 LGHNA and CDR2 YSLEER.